This T cell receptor beta chain is drawn from a study of blood T cell repertoires in COVID-19 (dated by TCRdb to 2020 to 2022). Turning to the overall study: Samples covering the acute and convalescent phases of COVID-19 were provided by collaborators in the United States, Italy and Spain. The sample metadata nearly always contained a de-identified subject ID, COVID-19 status, age in years and sex. Subjects who had been exposed to COVID-19, were actively infected with it, or had recovered from it provided the deeply sampled blood TCRbeta repertoires that made up the dataset. Where HLA class I and class II types were available, the types were taken from metadata supplied by the sample provider, not from assay-based typing. The repertoires were released in a freely available public database meant as a resource for research on the immune response to SARS-CoV-2. The prospective study material was composed of cDNA or gDNA derived from T cells, B-cell-depleted T cells, or PBMCs. Samples were obtained from the ongoing ImmuneRACE study (first 160 participants) and from over a thousand subjects provided by 6 global collaborators. On the study overall, not on this receptor specifically: The quantity of clinical and demographic metadata differed by source and by participant and was supplied without curation.

Details on this clone: Its antigen is currently not known. Qualities for individual bases were not recorded, and no much larger clone is one base off. Additional DNA sequences in this sample encode the identical CDR3.

TCRbeta CDR3 regions were amplified from genomic DNA by means of the immunoSEQ Assay, a bias-controlled multiplex PCR. In the original analysis: Within the assay, amplification of reference gene primers was used to estimate how many nucleated cells each sample contained. Sequence reads were collapsed and filtered to measure the absolute abundance of every unique TCRbeta CDR3 rearrangement. For each sample, productive Simpson clonality was calculated as the square root of Simpson's diversity index over productive rearrangements. The table comes from immuneACCESS by way of TCRdb, which keeps in-frame sequences with V and J called. Part of the clones is missing from these tables; in studies checked, under half for an unresolved V gene and the rest for unknown reasons. V, J and clone size were drawn from that table, and D and trimming were deduced from the DNA. The sample includes roughly 98,000 clones, with around four fifths observed a single time. The ten largest make up about 10% of the sample.

Each collaborating institution followed its own protocols to collect whole blood in K2EDTA tubes. Collaborator samples were shipped for TCRbeta analysis as frozen whole blood, isolated PBMCs, or DNA extracted from either sample type. CDR3 length: 13 amino acids, cysteine to phenylalanine. The kept DNA is CDR3 alone, 39 bases in frame from the first base. CDR1 and CDR2 were assigned from the germline V gene as SQVTM and ANQGSEA. V and J lose 2 bases and 1 base, and a span of 7 bases separates them. The receptor chain draws on TRBV29-1 and TRBJ2-3; the D gene assignment is ambiguous. The TCR sequence derives from a woman aged 70 to 79 with active or convalescent COVID-19. Sequencing was performed on peripheral blood. The bases read TGCAGCGTTGAAAGCCAGGGCACAGATACGCAGTATTTT. This yields the protein CSVESQGTDTQYF.